This entry is about one TCR beta chain. This record comes from a study of PD-L1 blockade in urothelial cancer. At the level of the study: Patients commenced atezolizumab at some point between 2014 and 2015, and it was given at 1,200 mg intravenously every 3 weeks. Men with urothelial cancer arising in the bladder made up most of the roughly 29 patients. Previous chemotherapy exposure amounted to 0 to 3 regimens for patients.

Time point meaning: pretreatment peripheral blood. Every patient provided from 1 to 8 samples, collected pretreatment and on-treatment. The data were produced by immunoSEQ multiplex PCR, yet TCRdb's version contains in-frame clones alone and is incomplete. The table records about 80,000 clones, around 85% of them present only once. The TCR originated in a man between 35 and 55 years old with urothelial cancer. Here the sequenced sample was PBMCs, taken around atezolizumab (anti-PD-L1) treatment.

CDR3 sequence (DNA): TGCGCCAGCAGCACCTTTTTCCGGGGGACAGTGACAGATACGCAGTATTTT. Translated: CASSTFFRGTVTDTQYF. The chain couples TRBV5-1 to TRBJ2-3, with TRBD1 as a possible D gene (7 bases). Between the trimmed V and J ends, which lost 4 bases and 3 bases, there was a span of 21 bases. The CDR3 has 17 amino acids. Germline V gives CDR1 SGHRS, CDR2 YFSETQ.